These 26 T cell receptor beta chains were all obtained from the same sample, sequenced in a study of blood T cells in healthy people across ages. It was with a sample-barcoded 5' primer and a J-beta primer mix that a second PCR of roughly 7 to 12 cycles was run. TCRdb passed the 5' RACE reads through MiXCR, listing each CDR3 protein once. The repertoire has about 1.4 million distinct CDR3 sequences, around 55% of them found once; the top ten carry 6.5% to 8.5%. The sample consisted of blood. The receptors originated from a man aged 18 to 30 in good health.

The chain has TRBV18 and TRBJ2-5, with TRBD1 matching 8 bases. The ends lost 5 bases at V and 1 base at J; junction bases unmatched: 6. CDR1 and CDR2 from the germline V gene are KGHSH and LQKENI. The CDR3 contains 15 residues. CDR3 bases: TGTGCCAGCTCAACCGGGACAGGTCCCCAAGAGACCCAGTACTTC. It codes for CASSTGTGPQETQYF.

This sequence joins TRBV18 and TRBJ2-7; 9 bases fit TRBD2. This CDR3 comprises 14 residues. Trimming removed 11 bases from V and 7 bases from J; junction bases left unmatched: 15. Germline V gives CDR1 KGHSH, CDR2 LQKENI. The CDR3 is CAGAAGLAPNEQYF. CDR3 bases: TGTGCCGGCGCCGCGGGACTAGCACCGAATGAGCAGTACTTC.

This chain connects TRBV5-1 to TRBJ2-1, with D perhaps TRBD2 (5 bases). V dropped 4 bases and J dropped 6 bases, with 14 bases sitting between them. CDR1 is SGHRS and CDR2 is YFSETQ in the germline V gene. This CDR3 has 14 amino acids. This CDR3 is CASSVVEGPNEQFF. CDR3 bases: TGCGCCAGCAGCGTGGTCGAGGGCCCCAATGAGCAGTTCTTC.

The rearrangement uses TRBV10-3 and TRBJ1-2, with D maybe TRBD1 (5 bases). The CDR3 covers 13 residues. From germline, CDR1 is ENHRY and CDR2 SYGVKD. The ends were cut back, 10 bases at V and 4 bases at J, with 16 bases in the middle. The CDR3 protein is CATEEGRGYGYTF. The CDR3 bases are TGTGCCACCGAGGAGGGACGGGGCTATGGCTACACCTTC.

This clonotype has a handful of counts. This chain's CDR3 is CSVEATGEPYEQYF. The DNA of the CDR3 is TGCAGCGTTGAAGCAACGGGGGAGCCCTACGAGCAGTACTTC. The chain couples TRBV29-1 to TRBJ2-7, with a possible D match to TRBD2 (6 bases). Germline-derived CDR1 and CDR2 are SQVTM and ANQGSEA. The CDR3 sequence is 14 residues long. Trimming left V 1 base short and J 2 bases short, with 12 bases between.

J is TRBJ2-4 and V is TRBV6-5; TRBD2 agrees at 9 bases. The J call may not be correct, given that the DNA end is closer to TRBJ2-7. Germline V lookup: CDR1 MNHEY, CDR2 SVGAGI. The CDR3 spans 14 residues. CDR3 protein: CGSSDGLALYEQYF. In DNA, the CDR3 is TGTGGTAGCAGTGACGGACTAGCGCTGTACGAGCAGTACTTC.

Written as DNA, the CDR3 is TGTGCCAGCAGTTCAGGGACTAGCCGGCTGTACTTC. Residues: CASSSGTSRLYF. V and J are TRBV6-2 or TRBV6-3 and TRBJ2-5; 9 bases are a match to TRBD2. The V segment lost 4 bases and the J segment 13 bases; nucleotides outside the gene matches: 7. Germline loops: CDR1 MNHEY, CDR2 SVGEGT. The CDR3 sequence is 12 residues long.

This clonotype was counted ten times or more. The chain employs TRBV4-1 and TRBJ1-2; 8 nucleotides agree with TRBD1. The CDR3 runs 14 residues. V lost 2 bases and J lost 6; bases outside the gene matches: 5. Germline CDR1 MGHRA, CDR2 YSYEKL. CDR3 protein: CASSQTDRDDGYTF. As DNA, the CDR3 is TGCGCCAGCAGCCAAACGGACAGGGACGATGGCTACACCTTC.

Comment on this clonotype: The junction does not match germline at one end; this may be a read error. The chain carries TRBV7-8 and TRBJ2-1, with unresolved D. The CDR3 consists of 13 residues. In germline, CDR1 is SGHVS, CDR2 FQNEAQ. CDR3 coding DNA: TGTGCCAGCAGTCCTGACGGATACAATGAGGAGTTCTTC. Residues: CASSPDGYNEEFF.

This clonotype has only a few counts. The chain couples TRBV4-1 to TRBJ2-3; D may correspond to TRBD1 or TRBD2 (5 bases each). Per germline, CDR1 MGHRA and CDR2 YSYEKL. The V gene lost 2 bases and the J gene lost 4 bases, with 13 bases spanning the gap. The CDR3 runs 15 residues. This chain's CDR3 is CASSQYWGSPDTQYF. Here the CDR3 DNA reads TGCGCCAGCAGCCAATATTGGGGGTCCCCAGATACGCAGTATTTT.

The chain links TRBV11-2 to TRBJ1-1, with D unclear. Germline V gene sequence: CDR1 SGHAT, CDR2 FQNNGV. There are 15 residues in the CDR3. V was clipped by 1 base and J by 6 bases, with 15 bases between them. The DNA for the CDR3 is TGTGCCAGCAGCTTAGCACGGGAAATATTCTCTGAAGCTTTCTTT. Amino acids: CASSLAREIFSEAFF.

This clonotype has a handful of counts. CDR3 amino acids: CASSLFGGTDTQYF. CDR3 sequence (DNA): TGTGCCAGCAGTTTATTCGGGGGCACAGATACGCAGTATTTT. The rearrangement joins TRBV27 to TRBJ2-3, with D possibly TRBD2 on 5 matching bases. Germline CDR1 is MNHEY and CDR2 is SMNVEV (reference sequence). CDR3 size: 14 residues. V lost 1 base and J 1 base, leaving 6 bases between the germline ends.

The rearrangement joins TRBV20-1 to TRBJ2-1, with 12 bases matching TRBD2. The J segment lost 4 bases and the V segment lost 3 bases, leaving 10 bases of the junction unmatched. This CDR3 comprises 17 residues. The V gene's germline CDR1 is DFQATT and CDR2 SNEGSKA (reference sequence). CDR3 coding DNA: TGCAGTGCTAGTAATATGGCTAGCGGGGGGGAGTACAATGAGCAGTTCTTC. Protein: CSASNMASGGEYNEQFF.

For the CDR3, the DNA is TGTGCCAGCAGCCAGGACAGGCCTGCAGATGGGGCCAACGTCCTGACTTTC. It specifies CASSQDRPADGANVLTF. V gene TRBV4-2 combines with J gene TRBJ2-6; TRBD1 agrees at 7 bases. Unmatched junction bases numbered 8, after V lost 3 bases and J lost 3 bases. CDR3 length: 17 amino acids. Germline values: CDR1 LGHNA, CDR2 YNFKEQ.

This clonotype was counted a single time. V and J are TRBV6-1 and TRBJ2-7, with D hard to call. V was clipped by 2 bases and J by 3 bases, with 11 bases between them. CDR3 length: 14 residues. Germline CDR1 reads MNHNS; CDR2 reads SASEGT. The CDR3 region is CASSENFSNYEQYF. In DNA form, the CDR3 reads TGTGCCAGCAGTGAAAATTTCAGCAACTACGAGCAGTACTTC.

This clonotype was seen a handful of times. V gene TRBV4-3 combines with J gene TRBJ2-7; D unclear. This CDR3 comprises 17 residues. V was shortened by 4 bases and J by 4 bases, with 23 bases between the two germline ends. Germline-derived CDR1 and CDR2 are LGHNA and YSLEER. CDR3 in amino acids: CASSPRYTVAMSYEQYF. The CDR3 DNA reads as TGCGCCAGCAGCCCAAGATATACGGTCGCGATGAGTTACGAGCAGTACTTC.

The table lists this clonotype with a few counts. With a much larger clone just one base away, this may be a read error. This chain uses TRBV20-1 with TRBJ2-7, with no clear D. The germline V gene has CDR1 DFQATT and CDR2 SNEGSKA (reference sequence). The CDR3 consists of 12 residues. Trimming shortened V by 2 bases and J by 0 bases, and 5 bases separated the two germline ends. The CDR3 DNA sequence: TGCAGTGCTAGACTGGACTCCTACGAGCAGTACTTC. This codes for CSARLDSYEQYF.

Details on this clonotype: An end of the junction does not agree with germline; a read error may underlie this. This rearrangement joins TRBV6-5 to TRBJ2-1; D possibly corresponds to TRBD2 (6 bases). Germline CDR1 MNHEY, CDR2 SVGAGI. The CDR3 runs to 15 residues. CDR3 nucleotides: TGTGCCAGCAGCCCCACGGGGTCCTGGGGGGATGAGCGGTTCTTC. It specifies CASSPTGSWGDERFF.

V and J are TRBV2 and TRBJ2-3, with D uncertain. V was trimmed by 7 bases and J by 6 bases, leaving 14 bases between them. Germline lookup yields CDR1 SNHLY and CDR2 FYNNEI. This CDR3 spans 13 amino acids. In DNA form, the CDR3 reads TGTGCCAGCACCGGCCGGAATCGGGATACGCAGTATTTT. Protein sequence: CASTGRNRDTQYF.

The gene calls are TRBV7-6 and TRBJ2-4; D is tentatively TRBD1 or TRBD2 (5 bases each). TRBJ2-7 matches the DNA end more closely, so the J call is doubtful. Looked up from germline, CDR1 is SGHVS and CDR2 is FNYEAQ. The CDR3 has 13 amino acids. The CDR3 loop is CASSPGTFHEQYF. Written as DNA, the CDR3 is TGTGCCAGCAGCCCAGGGACGTTCCACGAGCAGTACTTC.

This CDR3 reads CASSYPGTDTDTQYF. DNA of the CDR3: TGTGCCAGCAGTTATCCCGGGACCGATACAGATACGCAGTATTTT. The chain carries TRBV6-2 or TRBV6-3 and TRBJ2-3; either TRBD1 or TRBD2 may supply D (5 bases each). There are 15 residues in the CDR3. Looked up from germline, CDR1 is MNHEY and CDR2 is SVGEGT. Trimming took off 3 bases at V and 3 bases at J, with 13 bases between the two ends.

DNA of the CDR3: TGTGCCAGCAGCCCCCGGCGCCCAGGAAATGAGCAGTTCTTC. It is translated as CASSPRRPGNEQFF. The genes are TRBV3-1 and TRBJ2-1; no clear D gene. The V gene lost 4 bases and the J gene lost 7 bases, with 14 bases spanning the gap. The CDR3 is made up of 14 amino acids. The germline V gene encodes CDR1 LGHDT and CDR2 YNNKEL (reference sequence).

In the case of this clonotype: One junction end disagrees with the germline gene, perhaps due to a read error. The chain carries TRBV11-2 and TRBJ2-3; D gene ambiguous. There are 14 residues in the CDR3. Germline V lookup: CDR1 SGHAT, CDR2 FQNNGV. The CDR3 loop is CASSRSVSTETQYF. The CDR3 region has the DNA TGTGCCAGCAGCAGAAGCGTCAGCACAGAAACGCAGTATTTT.

The chain employs TRBV27 and TRBJ2-7; TRBD1 agrees at 8 bases. This CDR3 spans 12 amino acids. Germline V gives CDR1 MNHEY, CDR2 SMNVEV (reference sequence). With 8 bases clipped from V and 3 bases from J, the junction kept 3 bases outside the gene matches. The CDR3 reads CASGQGYYEQYF. CDR3 DNA: TGTGCCAGCGGACAGGGCTACTACGAGCAGTACTTC.

This clonotype has a handful of counts. V is TRBV3-1 and J is TRBJ2-7; TRBD1 aligns across 8 bases. This CDR3 has 14 amino acids. The germline V gene encodes CDR1 LGHDT and CDR2 YNNKEL (reference sequence). V lost 4 bases and J lost 6; bases outside the gene matches: 8. CDR3 coding DNA: TGTGCCAGCAGCCCCAGACGAGACAGGGGCGAGCAGTACTTC. This translates into CASSPRRDRGEQYF.

V is TRBV6-2 or TRBV6-3 and J is TRBJ2-5; no firm D call. The J call may be in error: the DNA end matches TRBJ2-7 better. There are 14 residues in the CDR3. Germline V gives CDR1 MNHEY, CDR2 SVGEGT. The CDR3 sequence is CASSYQEKAYEQYF. The CDR3 bases are TGTGCCAGCAGTTATCAGGAGAAAGCCTACGAGCAGTACTTC.